The count of the clone carrying this T cell receptor (beta chain) is one. What it binds is unknown. Looked up from germline, CDR1 is LNHDA and CDR2 is SQIVND (reference sequence). Trimming cost V 5 bases and J 0 bases, with 4 bases left between them. There are 12 residues in the CDR3. Method: immunoSEQ multiplex PCR; TCRdb's copy keeps in-frame clones and lacks some. The repertoire holds about 16,000 clones, 84% seen once, with 8.4% in the top ten. The data were taken from a study of PD-1 blockade in classical Hodgkin lymphoma. The study, taken as a whole, reports: The authors have not defined what causes the repertoire differences, possibly disease activity or prior therapy. Relapsed/refractory patients reportedly had the lowest baseline TCR diversity, below newly diagnosed patients, who were below healthy donors.

The time point: newly diagnosed, previously untreated cHL patient sample. Newly diagnosed classical Hodgkin lymphoma PBMCs, still untreated, provided the comparison samples. The chain joins TRBV19 to TRBJ1-1; D gene uncertain. The sample was peripheral blood mononuclear cells (PBMCs). The source of this sequence is a human donor with classical Hodgkin lymphoma. In nucleotides, the CDR3 is TGTGCCAGTAGTTTAATGAACACTGAAGCTTTCTTT. Translating gives CASSLMNTEAFF.